These T cell receptor beta chains were read from a single sample in a study of OX40 agonist ivuxolimab in advanced cancers. Assay: immunoSEQ multiplex PCR; the TCRdb copy retains only in-frame clones and omits some. Altogether over 150,000 clones are present, approximately 94% being singletons, with the ten largest covering approximately 0.32%. The sequenced sample was CD4+ or CD8+ T cells sorted from blood, obtained in a trial of the OX40 agonist ivuxolimab. The receptors derive from an adult with an advanced solid tumor such as melanoma, head and neck, liver or kidney cancer. Each CDR3 is given with its conserved first and last residue. The D gene is left open where the match is weak. Rows give clone size only sometimes, using once, few, many, or a class for an expanded clone.

v_call	clone_size	j_call	d_call	cdr3_aa	cdr3_nt
TRBV7-9	-	TRBJ2-2	TRBD1	CASSLLDRGLDTGELFF	TGTGCCAGCAGCTTACTAGACAGGGGGCTGGACACCGGGGAGCTGTTTTTT
TRBV6-5	-	TRBJ1-5	TRBD1	CASRRTGTNQPQHF	TGTGCCAGCAGAAGGACAGGGACAAATCAGCCCCAGCATTTT
TRBV10-3	-	TRBJ1-6	-	CAIQALQNNSPLHF	TGTGCCATCCAAGCGCTACAGAATAATTCACCCCTCCACTTT
TRBV27	-	TRBJ2-4	-	CASSYNLAKNIQYF	TGTGCCAGCAGTTATAATCTAGCCAAAAACATTCAGTACTTC
TRBV10-3	once	TRBJ1-1	TRBD1	CAIKPFYLWGQATNTEAFF	TGTGCCATCAAGCCCTTTTACCTTTGGGGACAGGCGACGAACACTGAAGCTTTCTTT
TRBV5-1	-	TRBJ1-4	-	CASRQPPNEKLFF	TGCGCCAGTCGACAGCCACCTAATGAAAAACTGTTTTTT
TRBV6-5	-	TRBJ2-3	TRBD1	CASRATGFSTDTQYF	TGTGCCAGCAGGGCGACAGGGTTCAGCACAGATACGCAGTATTTT
TRBV6-5	-	TRBJ1-1	-	CASSLTGYNTEAFF	TGTGCCAGCAGCCTAACAGGGTATAACACTGAAGCTTTCTTT
TRBV5-1	-	TRBJ1-1	-	CASSFSDLNTEAFF	TGCGCCAGCAGCTTTTCGGACCTCAACACTGAAGCTTTCTTT
TRBV5-1	-	TRBJ2-7	TRBD1	CASKVGTGGYEQYF	TGCGCCAGCAAGGTCGGGACAGGGGGCTACGAGCAGTACTTC
TRBV18	-	TRBJ1-1	-	CASSPGTGRINTEAFF	TGTGCCAGCTCACCAGGCACAGGGAGGATAAACACTGAAGCTTTCTTT
TRBV6-6	-	TRBJ1-1	-	CASVGWDTEAFF	TGTGCCAGTGTGGGGTGGGATACTGAAGCTTTCTTT
TRBV27	-	TRBJ1-4	-	CASSFGGPDGKLFF	TGTGCCAGCAGTTTCGGCGGGCCTGATGGAAAACTGTTTTTT
TRBV18	-	TRBJ1-6	TRBD1	CASSPKPGQGGSPLHF	TGTGCCAGCTCTCCTAAACCGGGACAGGGGGGCTCACCCCTCCACTTT
TRBV28	-	TRBJ2-7	-	CASSLLGYEQYF	TGTGCCAGCAGCCTCTTGGGGTACGAGCAGTACTTC
TRBV27	-	TRBJ1-2	-	CASSPWGGYTF	TGTGCCAGCAGTCCGTGGGGGGGCTACACCTTC
TRBV7-2	-	TRBJ2-2	-	CASSLSRYTGELFF	TGTGCCAGCAGCTTATCCAGATACACCGGGGAGCTGTTTTTT
TRBV7-2	-	TRBJ2-5	TRBD1	CASRLGRGQTQYF	TGTGCCAGCAGGTTGGGTAGGGGGCAGACCCAGTACTTC
TRBV28	-	TRBJ1-5	-	CASSWVGQGSNQPQHF	TGTGCCAGCAGTTGGGTGGGTCAGGGCTCAAATCAGCCCCAGCATTTT
TRBV5-4	-	TRBJ2-6	TRBD1	CASTPVGQAAPGANVLTF	TGTGCCAGCACCCCCGTGGGACAGGCAGCCCCTGGGGCCAACGTCCTGACTTTC
TRBV5-8	-	TRBJ2-5	-	CASSLQGRVTETQYF	TGTGCCAGCAGCTTGCAGGGGCGAGTCACAGAGACCCAGTACTTC
TRBV11-3	once	TRBJ1-4	-	CASSSTTGFEKLFF	TGTGCCAGCAGCTCAACAACAGGGTTCGAAAAACTGTTTTTT